Given below is one T cell receptor (beta chain) in context. This receptor's antigen is unknown. It has no much larger one-base neighbor in the sample; base qualities were not kept. The protocol used for the library was 5' RACE. Instrument on record: Illumina HiSeq 2500. A second PCR of roughly 7 to 11 cycles was performed with a sample-barcoded 5' primer and a J-beta primer mix. A unique molecular identifier was introduced onto each TCR beta cDNA molecule by a template-switch 5' adaptor carrying 12 random nucleotides. Each sample yielded at least 2.5 million CDR3-containing paired-end reads. The Mint cDNA synthesis kit, primed by a TRBC-specific oligonucleotide, was used to synthesize first-strand cDNA from all RNA. After uracil-DNA glycosylase treatment, a first 18-cycle PCR used universal primers M1SS and BC2_uni_R on all cDNA. Processing in the source paper ran as follows. Each sample was normalized by randomly selecting 1 million high-quality reads, each carrying a distinct molecular identifier. Reads with shared molecular identifiers were discarded instead of being binned into consensus sequences. MiTCR, with a Q25 quality threshold and the strictest error-elimination algorithm, was used for CDR3 identification, clonotype clustering and error correction. Lower-bound total TCR beta diversity was estimated with a nonparametric unseen species model using Euler transformation. The public reads were quality trimmed at Q25 with fastp and then assembled into clones with MiXCR by TCRdb, keeping productive beta chains. Each record represents a unique CDR3 protein, reported with the most common genes and DNA among its rows. The V and J calls reflect TCRdb's pipeline rather than the authors' work. This sample lists roughly 1 million distinct CDR3 sequences; about 23% were detected once. Approximately 0.75% of the sample is in the top ten clones.

The donors were roughly 38 Caucasian individuals from Russia, aged about 6 to 95 years, who were systemically healthy. Each donor gave ten milliliters of peripheral blood, collected into EDTA-treated Vacutainer tubes. Ficoll-Paque density-gradient centrifugation was used to isolate PBMCs, with at least 6.5 million per sample. Trizol reagent was used to extract total RNA from PBMCs, with at least 5.5 micrograms per sample. For every donor, flow cytometry on a PBMC aliquot measured the percentage of naive CD45RAhigh/CD27high T cells. This sample is drawn from a study of blood T cells in healthy people across ages (dated by TCRdb to the mid-2010s). About the study as a whole: In model experiments, template switching captured roughly one uniquely barcoded TCR beta cDNA molecule for every two T cells. Using the same blood draw, the study looked at two additional independent replicas of 1 million unique cDNA reads for two donors, one aged 18 to 30 and the other aged 80 or older. Using deep sequencing normalized with unique cDNA molecular identifiers, the study measured how TCR beta repertoire diversity changes with age. Donors were grouped into four age groups: young (average roughly 17 years), middle-aged (39), aged (around 60) and long-lived (around 80). Broader findings and caveats from the paper: Observed TCR beta diversity per million T cells fell roughly linearly with age, and a significant reduction was already apparent by age roughly 40. Estimates of total diversity based on one million sequenced T cells were considered lower bounds and underestimates. The CMV infection status of donors was not known, potentially confounding age-related changes in expanded clonotypes. Compared with the aged group, the long-lived group had more naive CD4+ T cells, fewer expanded clones and increased TCR diversity, suggesting age selection. A strong correlation was found between observed TCR beta diversity and the percentage of naive T cells measured by flow cytometry. Conclusive comparison of naive and antigen-experienced compartments was prevented by the profiling of bulk unsorted PBMCs.

Relative to germline, V is 1 base shorter and J is 5 bases shorter, with 15 bases between their ends. CDR1 and CDR2, per the germline V gene (reference sequence), are SGHKS and YYEKEE. The CDR3 contains 16 residues, cysteine and phenylalanine counted. This entry keeps only the CDR3 DNA: 48 bases, framed from base 1. The same sample was also studied in work on T cells of mothers and their children. The second paper further reports: Nine systemically healthy Caucasian individuals, comprising three mothers and their six children, were included as donors. cDNA synthesis consumed the entire amount of extracted RNA, loaded at approximately 1.6 ug RNA in each 15 ul reaction. In the second PCR, the M1S primer introduced both the sample barcodes and 2-4 random nucleotides. Over 8 million TCR beta CDR3 reads came from each mother, compared with some 3.1 million reads from each child. Thymic selection shapes the output of TCR recombination in a similar way in related and unrelated pairs, and inherited differences have a minor effect. Related mother-child pairs always showed normalized repertoire overlap that was slightly higher than in unrelated mother-child pairs, though the difference was never significant. No persistent microchimeric T cell clones were found, with a detection sensitivity of approximately 94 clones per million clonotypes. In the study, deep NGS was used to compare the TCR beta repertoires of mothers and children, and features distinguishing related mother-child pairs from unrelated individuals were sought. Mothers averaged around 40 +/- 4 years of age and children averaged about 12 +/- 4 years. After adapter ligation with NEBNext reagents, the libraries were sequenced on Illumina HiSeq 2000 with 100+100 nt paired-end reads. To prevent cross-contamination, the mother and child libraries were prepared one month apart and sequenced in separate runs. Between roughly 500,000 and 2,100,000 distinct TCR beta clonotypes were identified per donor. Naive TCR beta clonotypes were estimated from low-frequency clonotypes matched to each donor's FACS-determined naive share, without sorting.

This clonotype originated in a girl aged 2 to 9 in good health. The chain is assembled from TRBV5-5 and TRBJ1-4, with the D gene not confidently named. Sequencing was performed on blood. DNA sequence: TGTGCCAGCAGCTTGAGTCGAGTCGGTCGAAATGAAAAACTGTTTTTT. The encoded protein is CASSLSRVGRNEKLFF.